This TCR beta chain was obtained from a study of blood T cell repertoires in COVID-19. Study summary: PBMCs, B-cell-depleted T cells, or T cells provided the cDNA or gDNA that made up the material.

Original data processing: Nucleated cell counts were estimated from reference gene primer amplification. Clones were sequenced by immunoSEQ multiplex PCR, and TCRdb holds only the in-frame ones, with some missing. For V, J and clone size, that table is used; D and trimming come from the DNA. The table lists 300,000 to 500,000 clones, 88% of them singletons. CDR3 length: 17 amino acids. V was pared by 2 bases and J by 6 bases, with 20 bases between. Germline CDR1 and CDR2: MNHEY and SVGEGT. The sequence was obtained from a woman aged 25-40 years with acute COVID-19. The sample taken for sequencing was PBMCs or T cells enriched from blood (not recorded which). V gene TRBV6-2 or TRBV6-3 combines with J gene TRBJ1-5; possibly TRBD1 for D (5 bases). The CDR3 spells CASSYRFVLTVSQPQHF. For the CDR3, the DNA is TGTGCCAGCAGTTACCGGTTTGTTTTGACAGTGAGTCAGCCCCAGCATTTT.